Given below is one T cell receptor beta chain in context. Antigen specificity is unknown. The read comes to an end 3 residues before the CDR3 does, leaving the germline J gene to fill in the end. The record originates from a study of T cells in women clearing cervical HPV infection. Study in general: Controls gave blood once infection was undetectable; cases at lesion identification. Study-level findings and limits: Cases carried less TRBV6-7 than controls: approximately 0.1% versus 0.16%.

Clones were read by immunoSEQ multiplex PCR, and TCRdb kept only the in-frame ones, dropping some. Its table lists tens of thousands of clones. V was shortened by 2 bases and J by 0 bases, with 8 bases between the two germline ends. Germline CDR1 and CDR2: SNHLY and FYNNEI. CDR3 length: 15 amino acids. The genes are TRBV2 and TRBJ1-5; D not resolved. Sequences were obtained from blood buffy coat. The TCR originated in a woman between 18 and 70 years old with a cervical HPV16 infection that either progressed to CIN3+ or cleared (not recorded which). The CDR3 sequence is CASSETRVSNQPQHF. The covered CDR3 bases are TGTGCCAGCAGTGAAACCCGGGTTAGCAATCAGCCC.